This T cell receptor beta chain came from a study of cytomegalovirus exposure and HLA in healthy donors. PCR amplification relied on 60 Vbeta primers (plus 13 Jbeta primers). This table comes from immunoSEQ multiplex PCR, and its TCRdb copy is limited to in-frame clones, with some not included. The sample holds about 98,000 clones, under 70% seen once. V dropped 0 bases and J dropped 4 bases, with 13 bases sitting between them. Germline CDR1 reads SGHAT; CDR2 reads FQNNGV. The CDR3 is 15 amino acids. This clonotype originated in a man over 45 in good health and CMV-seronegative. The rearrangement joins TRBV11-2 to TRBJ2-7; D call uncertain. Sequencing input: PBMCs. CDR3 DNA sequence: TGTGCCAGCAGCTTAGAGTGGGCTACAAATTACGAGCAGTACTTC. Protein product: CASSLEWATNYEQYF.